These 19 T cell receptor beta chains share one sample of origin, sequenced in a study of cytomegalovirus exposure and HLA in healthy donors. The primer mix had 60 Vbeta and 13 Jbeta primers. Profiled with immunoSEQ multiplex PCR; TCRdb holds only in-frame clones, not every one. The data show 200,000 or so clones, with about 80% seen just once and approximately 2% held by the top ten. Sequencing used PBMCs. These receptors were taken from a woman younger than 35 in good health and CMV-seropositive.

This rearrangement joins TRBV5-5 to TRBJ2-7; 12 nucleotides align to TRBD2. Germline V lookup: CDR1 SGHKS, CDR2 YYEKEE (reference sequence). CDR3 size: 17 residues. V shed 0 bases, J shed 6 bases, and the junction held 10 bases outside the gene matches. The CDR3 region is CASSLESSRLAGAEQYV. The CDR3 DNA reads as TGTGCCAGCAGCTTGGAATCTTCCCGACTAGCGGGGGCCGAGCAGTACGTC.

The chain recombines TRBV4-3 with TRBJ2-1; no definite D call. The germline V gene encodes CDR1 LGHNA and CDR2 YSLEER. The CDR3 loop spans 13 amino acids. Trimming shortened V by 5 bases and J by 8 bases, and 13 bases separated the two germline ends. The CDR3, as DNA: TGCGCCAGCAGCTGGGCATCAGGCGATGAGCAGTTCTTC. It is translated as CASSWASGDEQFF.

The chain recombines TRBV11-2 with TRBJ1-2, with unresolved D. Trimming stripped 5 bases from V and 5 bases from J, with 18 bases between. The CDR3 covers 15 residues. The germline V gene encodes CDR1 SGHAT and CDR2 FQNNGV. In nucleotides, the CDR3 is TGTGCCAGCAGCCCATATGGCCGCGGGCGGTATGGCTACACCTTC. Protein: CASSPYGRGRYGYTF.

The sample holds one count of this clone. V and J are TRBV7-9 and TRBJ2-1; TRBD2 might be the D (7 bases). The CDR3 spans 16 residues. Germline-derived CDR1 and CDR2 are SEHNR and FQNEAQ (reference sequence). V lost 4 bases and J lost 1, with 14 bases in between. CDR3 bases: TGTGCCAGCAGCTCGGTGGGGGGGCCGTCCTACAATGAGCAGTTCTTC. It codes for CASSSVGGPSYNEQFF.

The chain combines TRBV7-2 with TRBJ2-1; TRBD1 matches 9 bases. With V trimmed by 4 bases and J by 1 base, 2 bases remained unmatched. CDR1 is SGHTA, CDR2 FQGNSA, per germline. The CDR3 consists of 15 residues. Here the CDR3 reads CASSSGTGSYNEQFF. For the CDR3, the DNA is TGTGCCAGCAGCTCCGGGACAGGGTCCTACAATGAGCAGTTCTTC.

The chain carries TRBV19 and TRBJ2-7, with 7 bases matching TRBD2. Germline values: CDR1 LNHDA, CDR2 SQIVND (reference sequence). The CDR3 sequence is 13 residues long. V lost 7 bases and J lost 3; bases outside the gene matches: 6. The CDR3 DNA follows: TGTGCCAGTAATGGACTAGGAGGCTACGAGCAGTACTTC. It is translated as CASNGLGGYEQYF.

The CDR3 reads CASRSGRGDQETQYF. CDR3 bases: TGTGCCAGCAGATCTGGGCGGGGGGACCAAGAGACCCAGTACTTC. V and J are TRBV11-3 and TRBJ2-5, with 8 bases that match TRBD2. CDR1 is SGHNT, CDR2 YENEEA, per germline. Trimming removed 6 bases from V and 0 bases from J; junction bases left unmatched: 6. The CDR3 is made up of 15 amino acids.

This sequence joins TRBV7-9 and TRBJ1-1, with D tentatively TRBD1 (5 bases). There are 14 residues in the CDR3. Germline V gene lookup returns CDR1 SEHNR and CDR2 FQNEAQ (reference sequence). V lost 5 bases and J 8 bases, leaving 18 bases between the germline ends. DNA for the CDR3: TGTGCCAGCAGCCCGGGGACCGTCAGCGGGGAAGCTTTCTTT. Its protein product is CASSPGTVSGEAFF.

The V gene is TRBV4-2, the J gene TRBJ2-5; 11 bases are shared with TRBD1. CDR1 is LGHNA, CDR2 YNFKEQ, per germline. V dropped 0 bases and J dropped 5; count of bases not matched to a gene: 5. CDR3 length: 16 residues. CDR3 coding DNA: TGTGCCAGCAGCCAAGATGGGACAGGGGGTGAGGAGACCCAGTACTTC. As protein: CASSQDGTGGEETQYF.

This chain connects TRBV6-5 to TRBJ2-2; TRBD1 might be the D (5 bases). Germline V gene lookup returns CDR1 MNHEY and CDR2 SVGAGI. V lost 9 bases and J 5 bases, leaving 19 bases between the germline ends. This CDR3 region has 15 residues. CDR3 sequence: CASSLAGQRTGELFF. Written as DNA, the CDR3 is TGTGCCAGTTCCCTGGCAGGACAAAGGACCGGGGAGCTGTTTTTT.

This rearrangement joins TRBV9 to TRBJ2-2; D may be TRBD1 (5 bases). The germline V gene encodes CDR1 SGDLS and CDR2 YYNGEE. Trimming took off 4 bases at V and 5 bases at J, with 9 bases between the two ends. The CDR3 spans 13 residues. This CDR3 is CASSWGRTGELFF. In DNA, the CDR3 is TGTGCCAGCAGCTGGGGCCGGACCGGGGAGCTGTTTTTT.

A few counts support this clone. The chain combines TRBV7-2 with TRBJ2-5, with D possibly matching TRBD2 (5 bases). V shed 5 bases and J shed 5 bases, with 15 bases lying between them. The length of the CDR3 is 14 residues. CDR1 is SGHTA and CDR2 is FQGNSA in the germline V gene. CDR3 in DNA: TGTGCCAGCAGCGTACGAGGGTTGTCGGAGACCCAGTACTTC. Translation: CASSVRGLSETQYF.

Comment on this clone: One junction end disagrees with the germline gene, perhaps due to a read error. V gene TRBV15 combines with J gene TRBJ2-6, with D possibly matching TRBD1 (5 bases). CDR3 length: 16 amino acids. The germline CDR1 and CDR2 sequences are LNHNV and YYDKDF (reference sequence). CDR3 sequence (DNA): TGTGCCACCAGCAGAGATAAGTTCTCTGGGGCCAACGGCCTGACTTTC. Encoded protein: CATSRDKFSGANGLTF.

This chain joins TRBV4-2 and TRBJ2-7; D unresolved. CDR1 and CDR2 from the germline V gene are LGHNA and YNFKEQ. V was pared by 0 bases and J by 7 bases, with 13 bases between. CDR3 length: 14 residues. For the CDR3, the DNA is TGTGCCAGCAGCCAAGAAACTCAAAATCGGGAGCAGTACTTC. The encoded protein is CASSQETQNREQYF.

This rearrangement joins TRBV6-1 to TRBJ2-7, with D possibly being TRBD1 (7 bases). This CDR3 spans 14 amino acids. Germline CDR1 and CDR2: MNHNS and SASEGT. Trimming pared 3 bases from V and 2 bases from J, leaving 11 bases between. CDR3 loop: CASSDGGGPYEQYV. Written as DNA, the CDR3 is TGTGCCAGCAGTGACGGAGGGGGCCCCTACGAGCAGTACGTC.

The chain uses TRBV29-1 and TRBJ2-7; 8 bases align to TRBD1. The CDR3 has 12 residues. Germline trimming cut 1 base from V and 4 bases from J; bases unmatched to any gene: 0. Germline V lookup: CDR1 SQVTM, CDR2 ANQGSEA. As DNA, the CDR3 is TGCAGCGTTGAAGGGACAGGGTACGAGCAGTACTTC. Translating gives CSVEGTGYEQYF.

This chain links TRBV11-1 with TRBJ2-7, with no clear D. The V end lost 1 base, the J end lost 3 bases, and 7 bases lay between the germline ends. Germline CDR1 and CDR2: SGHAT and FQDESV (reference sequence). CDR3 length: 13 residues. The CDR3 DNA sequence: TGTGCCAGCAGCTTAGACCAGAACTACGAGCAGTACTTC. As protein: CASSLDQNYEQYF.

V usage is TRBV27 and J usage is TRBJ1-1; weak D call: TRBD1 (5 bases). The CDR3 covers 12 residues. Per germline, CDR1 MNHEY and CDR2 SMNVEV (reference sequence). Trimming removed 6 bases at V and 11 bases at J, with 16 bases between. CDR3 DNA: TGTGCCAGCAGCCCTAGGGAGGGGAAGGCTTTCTTT. Its translation: CASSPREGKAFF.

This clone was seen a few times. V usage is TRBV7-6 and J usage is TRBJ1-1, with D uncertain. CDR1 is SGHVS and CDR2 is FNYEAQ in the germline V gene. This CDR3 region has 13 residues. V was clipped by 3 bases and J by 1 base, with 6 bases between them. CDR3 bases: TGTGCCAGCAGCTTCGGGGAGAACACTGAAGCTTTCTTT. Protein sequence: CASSFGENTEAFF.